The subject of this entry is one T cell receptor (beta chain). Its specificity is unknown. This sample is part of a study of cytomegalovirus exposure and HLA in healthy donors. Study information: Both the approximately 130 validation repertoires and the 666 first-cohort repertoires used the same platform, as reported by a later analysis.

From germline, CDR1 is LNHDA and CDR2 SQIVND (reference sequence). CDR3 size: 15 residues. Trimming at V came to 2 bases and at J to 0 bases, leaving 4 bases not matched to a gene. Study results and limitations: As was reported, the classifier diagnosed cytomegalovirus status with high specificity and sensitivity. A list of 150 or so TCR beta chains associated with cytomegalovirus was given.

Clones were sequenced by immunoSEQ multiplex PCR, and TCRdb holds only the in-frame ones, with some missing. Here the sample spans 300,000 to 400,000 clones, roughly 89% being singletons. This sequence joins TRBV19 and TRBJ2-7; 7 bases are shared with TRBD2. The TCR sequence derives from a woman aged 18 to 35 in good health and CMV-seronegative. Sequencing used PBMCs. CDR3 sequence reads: CASSILRGSSYEQYF. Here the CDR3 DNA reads TGTGCCAGTAGTATACTGCGGGGGAGCTCCTACGAGCAGTACTTC. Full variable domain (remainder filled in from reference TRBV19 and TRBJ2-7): DGGITQSPKYLFRKEGQNVTLSCEQNLNHDAMYWYRQDPGQGLRLIYYSQIVNDFQKGDIAEGYSVSREKKESFPLTVTSAQKNPTAFYLCASSILRGSSYEQYFGPGTRLTVT.